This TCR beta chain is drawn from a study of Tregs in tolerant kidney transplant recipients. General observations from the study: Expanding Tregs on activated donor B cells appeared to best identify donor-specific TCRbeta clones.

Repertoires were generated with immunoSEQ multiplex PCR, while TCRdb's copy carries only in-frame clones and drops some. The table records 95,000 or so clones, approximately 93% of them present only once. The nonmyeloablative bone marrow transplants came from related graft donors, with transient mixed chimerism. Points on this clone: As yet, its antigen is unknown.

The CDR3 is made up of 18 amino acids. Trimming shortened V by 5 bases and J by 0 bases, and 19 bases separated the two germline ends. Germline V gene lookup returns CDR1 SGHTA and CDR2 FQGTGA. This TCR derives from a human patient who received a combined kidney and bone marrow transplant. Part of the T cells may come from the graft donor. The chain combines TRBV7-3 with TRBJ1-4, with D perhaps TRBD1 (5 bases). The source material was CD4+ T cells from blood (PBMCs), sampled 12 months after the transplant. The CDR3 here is CASSPSLAPGSTNEKLFF. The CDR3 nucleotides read TGTGCCAGCAGCCCATCTCTCGCGCCAGGGTCAACTAATGAAAAACTGTTTTTT. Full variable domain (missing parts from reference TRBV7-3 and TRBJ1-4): GAGVSQTPSNKVTEKGKYVELRCDPISGHTALYWYRQSLGQGPEFLIYFQGTGAADDSGLPNDRFFAVRPEGSVSTLKIQRTERGDSAVYLCASSPSLAPGSTNEKLFFGSGTQLSVL.